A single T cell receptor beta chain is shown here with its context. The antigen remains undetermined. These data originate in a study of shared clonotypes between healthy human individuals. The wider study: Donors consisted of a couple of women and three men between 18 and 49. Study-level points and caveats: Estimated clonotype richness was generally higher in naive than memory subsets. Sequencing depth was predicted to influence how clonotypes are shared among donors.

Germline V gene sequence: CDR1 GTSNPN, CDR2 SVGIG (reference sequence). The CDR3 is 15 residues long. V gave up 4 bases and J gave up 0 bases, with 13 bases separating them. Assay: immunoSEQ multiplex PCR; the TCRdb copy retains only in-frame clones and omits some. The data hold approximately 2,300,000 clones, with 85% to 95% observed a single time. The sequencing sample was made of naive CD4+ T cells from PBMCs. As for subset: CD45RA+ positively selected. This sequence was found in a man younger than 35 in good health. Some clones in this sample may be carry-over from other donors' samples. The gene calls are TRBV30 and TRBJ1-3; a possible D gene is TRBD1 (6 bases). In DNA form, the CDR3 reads TGTGCCTGGACACCGGGACACCACTCTGGAAACACCATATATTTT. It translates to CAWTPGHHSGNTIYF.